The next 19 T cell receptor beta chains were all read from a single sample in a study of blood T cell repertoires in COVID-19 (dated by TCRdb to the early 2020s). Libraries were built with the immunoSEQ multiplex PCR assay. The immuneACCESS repertoire file appears here via TCRdb, limited to in-frame rearrangements. These files lack a portion of the clones; in checked studies, under half of the deficit traces to unresolved V genes, and the cause of the others is not known. Recorded for this sample are 150,000 to 200,000 clones; about four fifths of them occurred a single time. Approximately 6.9% of the sample is held by the ten biggest clonotypes. Input material: peripheral blood. These receptors all come from a man in his 60s with acute or convalescent COVID-19.

The chain has TRBV2 and TRBJ2-2; 16 bases map to TRBD2. Germline trimming cut 6 bases from V and 7 bases from J; bases unmatched to any gene: 8. Germline CDR1 SNHLY, CDR2 FYNNEI. The CDR3 has 17 residues. The CDR3 region is CASRGTSGRALVGELFF. In DNA form, the CDR3 reads TGTGCCAGCAGGGGGACTAGCGGGAGGGCATTGGTCGGGGAGCTGTTTTTT.

V is TRBV7-2 and J is TRBJ2-1, with 12 bases fitting TRBD1. CDR1 SGHTA and CDR2 FQGNSA come from the germline V gene. The V and J ends lost 6 bases and 8 bases, in that order; junction bases with no gene match: 14. This CDR3 region has 17 residues. DNA of the CDR3: TGTGCCAGCAGGTTTGGGGGGACAGGGGGCTTTTTTTATGAGCAGTTCTTC. As protein: CASRFGGTGGFFYEQFF.

The rearrangement links TRBV27 to TRBJ2-5; TRBD1 agrees at 10 bases. The CDR3 is made up of 17 amino acids. The J segment lost 4 bases and the V segment lost 6 bases, leaving 14 bases of the junction unmatched. Germline CDR1 reads MNHEY; CDR2 reads SMNVEV (reference sequence). CDR3 nucleotide sequence: TGTGCCAGCAGCTCTACGCGGACAGGGGGGTTTACAGAGACCCAGTACTTC. Translating gives CASSSTRTGGFTETQYF.

The CDR3 is CASSAQGVTEAFF. The CDR3 DNA reads as TGTGCCAGCAGCGCACAGGGGGTCACTGAAGCTTTCTTT. The rearrangement uses TRBV7-9 and TRBJ1-1, with TRBD1 identical over 8 bases. Germline CDR1 is SEHNR and CDR2 is FQNEAQ (reference sequence). CDR3 length equals 13 residues. J gave up 4 bases and V 5 bases, and 3 bases lay outside the gene matches.

This chain joins TRBV9 and TRBJ2-1, with 9 nucleotides matching TRBD2. Germline V lookup: CDR1 SGDLS, CDR2 YYNGEE. With V trimmed by 3 bases and J by 0 bases, 7 bases remained unmatched. The CDR3 covers 17 residues. CDR3 protein: CASSGASGVSSYNEQFF. CDR3 DNA sequence: TGTGCCAGCAGCGGAGCTAGCGGGGTAAGCTCCTACAATGAGCAGTTCTTC.

This sequence joins TRBV9 and TRBJ1-2; possible D gene TRBD1, 5 bases. Germline V lookup: CDR1 SGDLS, CDR2 YYNGEE. The CDR3 loop spans 14 amino acids. Between the trimmed V and J ends, which lost 2 bases and 2 bases, there was a span of 10 bases. CDR3 sequence reads: CASSVSGGNYGYTF. CDR3 nucleotides: TGTGCCAGCAGCGTGTCCGGGGGAAACTATGGCTACACCTTC.

The V call is TRBV4-3, the J call TRBJ1-3, with D unclear. This CDR3 is built from 16 residues. Trimming cost V 4 bases and J 0 bases, with 13 bases left between them. From germline, CDR1 is LGHNA and CDR2 YSLEER. CDR3 DNA sequence: TGCGCCAGCAGCCCCACCTACGGAGGCTCTGGAAACACCATATATTTT. It specifies CASSPTYGGSGNTIYF.

About this clone: The same CDR3 is also encoded by other DNA sequences in this sample. The gene calls are TRBV7-2 and TRBJ2-7; 7 bases match TRBD2. CDR1 is SGHTA and CDR2 is FQGNSA in the germline V gene. The CDR3 runs to 15 residues. Trimming removed 3 bases from V and 1 base from J; junction bases left unmatched: 6. CDR3 amino acids: CASSFSGGTSYEQYF. The CDR3 coding sequence is TGTGCCAGCAGCTTCTCGGGGGGAACATCCTACGAGCAGTACTTC.

This clone has only a few counts. This chain uses TRBV10-3 with TRBJ2-3; 7 nucleotides align to TRBD2. Looked up from germline, CDR1 is ENHRY and CDR2 is SYGVKD. V lost 8 bases to trimming and J lost 2 bases; unmatched junction nucleotides: 7. CDR3 length equals 14 residues. The CDR3 region is CAISGSGTTDTQYF. The CDR3, as DNA: TGTGCCATCTCCGGGAGCGGGACCACAGATACGCAGTATTTT.

The genes are TRBV3-1 (or the pseudogene TRBV3-2) and TRBJ2-5; tentatively, D is TRBD1 (6 bases). CDR3 size: 16 residues. Trimming cost V 1 base and J 4 bases, with 16 bases left between them. Per germline, CDR1 LGHDT and CDR2 YNNKEL (reference sequence). The CDR3 protein is CASSQGGWTVGETQYF. The CDR3 DNA reads as TGTGCCAGCAGCCAAGGGGGCTGGACAGTGGGAGAGACCCAGTACTTC.

This clone was picked up a small number of times. V and J are TRBV10-1 and TRBJ2-7, with TRBD2 as a possible D gene (5 bases). The germline CDR1 and CDR2 sequences are WNHNN and SYGVQD (reference sequence). This CDR3 is built from 15 residues. V was trimmed by 3 bases and J by 0 bases, leaving 12 bases between them. CDR3 loop: CASSEEAESSYEQYF. The CDR3 DNA reads TGCGCCAGCAGTGAAGAAGCGGAGAGCTCCTACGAGCAGTACTTC.

The CDR3, as DNA: TGTGCCAGCAGGGAGAGGACTGAAGCTTTCTTT. It codes for CASRERTEAFF. V is TRBV6-6 and J is TRBJ1-1; D gene ambiguous. The V end lost 6 bases, the J end lost 5 bases, and 7 bases lay between the germline ends. This CDR3 contains 11 residues. Germline V gives CDR1 MNHNY, CDR2 SVGAGI (reference sequence).

The chain carries TRBV2 and TRBJ1-3; TRBD1 matches 9 bases. This CDR3 is 15 amino acids long. From germline, CDR1 is SNHLY and CDR2 FYNNEI. V shed 5 bases and J 4 bases; nucleotides not matched to a gene: 6. The CDR3 loop reads CASSSQGALGNTIYF. The DNA for the CDR3 is TGTGCCAGCAGTTCACAGGGGGCGCTGGGAAACACCATATATTTT.

The CDR3 nucleotides are TGTGCCAGCAGCTTAGGCGGGACAGGATCTGAGTCCCAGCATTTT. Its translation: CASSLGGTGSESQHF. The chain is built from TRBV7-8 and TRBJ1-5, with 8 bases fitting TRBD1. The CDR3 is 15 residues long. The germline V gene has CDR1 SGHVS and CDR2 FQNEAQ. Germline trimming cut 1 base from V and 11 bases from J; bases unmatched to any gene: 10.

V gene TRBV5-4 combines with J gene TRBJ2-1, with 12 nucleotides matching TRBD2. The germline gives CDR1 SGHNT, CDR2 YYREEE (reference sequence). This CDR3 contains 17 residues. The J segment lost 9 bases and the V segment lost 4 bases, leaving 14 bases of the junction unmatched. CDR3 residues: CASSAPTSGGFRGEQFF. DNA of the CDR3: TGTGCCAGCAGCGCACCGACTAGCGGGGGCTTTAGGGGTGAGCAGTTCTTC.

This clone was counted a single time. The chain employs TRBV29-1 and TRBJ2-1; D is perhaps TRBD1 (5 bases). CDR3 length equals 15 residues. Trimming removed 0 bases at V and 4 bases at J, with 13 bases between. Germline V gives CDR1 SQVTM, CDR2 ANQGSEA. DNA of the CDR3: TGCAGCGTTGAAGATCCTATACAGGTTTACAATGAGCAGTTCTTC. This codes for CSVEDPIQVYNEQFF.

The rearrangement joins TRBV25-1 to TRBJ2-7, with 9 bases aligning to TRBD1. Trimming took 3 bases from V and 5 from J; bases not matched to a gene: 11. The germline V gene encodes CDR1 MGHDK and CDR2 SYGVNS. This CDR3 spans 16 amino acids. The CDR3 loop reads CASSDPRGQGLDEQYF. As DNA, the CDR3 is TGTGCCAGCAGTGACCCACGGGGACAGGGCTTGGACGAGCAGTACTTC.

The J gene is TRBJ1-2, the V gene TRBV4-1; tentative D call: TRBD1 (6 bases). Germline V lookup: CDR1 MGHRA, CDR2 YSYEKL. The CDR3 has 14 residues. The V end lost 0 bases, the J end lost 4 bases, and 9 bases lay between the germline ends. CDR3 protein: CASSQEDRSYGYTF. In DNA, the CDR3 is TGCGCCAGCAGCCAAGAAGACAGGAGCTATGGCTACACCTTC.

The chain uses TRBV27 and TRBJ2-1, with 10 positions matching TRBD2. CDR3 length equals 16 residues. V lost 0 bases and J lost 3; bases outside the gene matches: 2. The V gene's germline CDR1 is MNHEY and CDR2 SMNVEV (reference sequence). The CDR3 bases are TGTGCCAGCAGTTTATCGTGGACTAGCGGCTACAATGAGCAGTTCTTC. This encodes CASSLSWTSGYNEQFF.